This note documents a single T cell receptor beta chain sequence. CDR3 length: 14 amino acids. CDR1 is SGHRS and CDR2 is YFSETQ in the germline V gene. Trimming shortened V by 1 base and J by 1 base, and 8 bases separated the two germline ends. Followed over time, Seattle patients had been enrolled while infection was active. The data originate from a study of blood T cell repertoires in COVID-19. About the study: Collection of acute and convalescent COVID-19 samples took place in the United States, Italy and Spain. Sources were T cells, B-cell-depleted T cells, or PBMCs; the material itself was cDNA or gDNA.

Clones were sequenced by immunoSEQ multiplex PCR, and TCRdb holds only the in-frame ones, with some missing. The repertoire includes 200,000 to 250,000 clones, more than 75% of them detected once, and 8.2% sits in the top ten. This TCR was sampled from an elderly woman with COVID-19, enrolled during active disease. Sequencing used peripheral blood. The rearrangement links TRBV5-1 to TRBJ1-1, with unresolved D. The CDR3 region has the DNA TGCGCCAGCAGCTTGAGTAACAGGAACACTGAAGCTTTCTTT. It codes for CASSLSNRNTEAFF.